The 27 T cell receptor beta chains in this list originate from one sample, sequenced in a study of cytomegalovirus exposure and HLA in healthy donors. 60 Vbeta and 13 Jbeta primers were used in PCR. The table came from immunoSEQ multiplex PCR; TCRdb's copy has only in-frame clones and leaves some out. Found here are under 150,000 clones, 70% to 80% of them singletons; the top ten hold 2%. The sequenced sample was PBMCs. All receptors come from a young man in good health and CMV-seronegative.

This clone was recorded only once. The chain links TRBV7-9 to TRBJ1-1; weak D call: TRBD1 (6 bases). Germline V gene data show CDR1 as SEHNR and CDR2 as FQNEAQ (reference sequence). V was pared by 1 base and J by 1 base, with 13 bases between. This CDR3 has 16 residues. CDR3 residues: CASSLEAGRGNTEAFF. CDR3 nucleotide sequence: TGTGCCAGCAGCTTAGAGGCGGGCAGGGGGAACACTGAAGCTTTCTTT. The entire variable domain, with the rest obtained from reference TRBV7-9 and TRBJ1-1, is as follows: DTGVSQNPRHKITKRGQNVTFRCDPISEHNRLYWYRQTLGQGPEFLTYFQNEAQLEKSRLLSDRFSAERPKGSFSTLEIQRTEQGDSAMYLCASSLEAGRGNTEAFFGQGTRLTVV.

The chain has TRBV30 and TRBJ2-7; D is perhaps TRBD2 (7 bases). The CDR3 is 15 amino acids. Germline loops: CDR1 GTSNPN, CDR2 SVGIG (reference sequence). The germline V and J ends were trimmed by 2 bases and 3 bases, with 17 bases remaining between them. The CDR3: CAWSIVGGALYEQYV. As DNA, the CDR3 is TGTGCCTGGAGTATCGTGGGGGGGGCCCTCTACGAGCAGTACGTC.

The chain recombines TRBV25-1 with TRBJ1-1; TRBD1 matches 11 bases. Trimming cost V 5 bases and J 6 bases; bases outside gene matches: 8. There are 15 residues in the CDR3. Germline values: CDR1 MGHDK, CDR2 SYGVNS. The CDR3 loop is CASSPWGDRGSEAFF. The CDR3 bases are TGTGCCAGCAGTCCCTGGGGGGACAGGGGGTCTGAAGCTTTCTTT.

CDR3 nucleotide sequence: TGTGCCAGCAGTTTAGCAGGGGGCATCAGGTACGAGCAGTACTTC. This codes for CASSLAGGIRYEQYF. The chain is built from TRBV28 and TRBJ2-7, with 8 bases fitting TRBD1. The CDR3 consists of 15 residues. From germline, CDR1 is MDHEN and CDR2 SYDVKM. V gave up 2 bases and J gave up 4 bases; unmatched junction bases: 7.

The chain is built from TRBV11-2 and TRBJ2-3; 9 bases are shared with TRBD2. The CDR3 covers 18 residues. The germline gives CDR1 SGHAT, CDR2 FQNNGV. The V and J ends lost 5 bases and 2 bases, in that order; junction bases with no gene match: 14. The CDR3 loop reads CASSPVIARGGDTDTQYF. The CDR3 nucleotides are TGTGCCAGCAGCCCCGTAATAGCGCGGGGGGGTGACACAGATACGCAGTATTTT.

A few counts support this clone. The J gene is TRBJ1-4, the V gene TRBV10-3, with D maybe TRBD1 (6 bases). Trimming took off 0 bases at V and 3 bases at J, with 8 bases between the two ends. The CDR3 is 15 amino acids. In germline, CDR1 is ENHRY, CDR2 SYGVKD. The CDR3 loop reads CAISESTGANEKLFF. The CDR3 coding sequence is TGTGCCATCAGTGAGTCGACAGGTGCTAATGAAAAACTGTTTTTT.

This chain uses TRBV11-2 with TRBJ2-7; D gene unclear. Germline-derived CDR1 and CDR2 are SGHAT and FQNNGV. Trimming removed 0 bases from V and 4 bases from J, with 4 bases in between. This CDR3 has 12 amino acids. DNA of the CDR3: TGTGCCAGCAGCTTAGATCGTTACGAGCAGTACTTC. It is translated as CASSLDRYEQYF.

The chain uses TRBV11-1 and TRBJ2-5, with TRBD2 matching 7 bases. The CDR3 has 16 residues. Germline V gives CDR1 SGHAT, CDR2 FQDESV (reference sequence). V shed 2 bases, J shed 5 bases, and the junction held 11 bases outside the gene matches. CDR3 residues: CASSLWGEGPRETQYF. The CDR3 nucleotides read TGTGCCAGCAGCTTATGGGGGGAGGGCCCTCGGGAGACCCAGTACTTC.

V is TRBV5-6 and J is TRBJ1-5, with a tentative D call TRBD1 (6 bases). The CDR3 length is 16 residues. Germline loops: CDR1 SGHDT, CDR2 YYEEEE. V shed 4 bases and J shed 0 bases, with 14 bases lying between them. CDR3 sequence reads: CASSRKTGLSNQPQHF. CDR3 in DNA: TGTGCCAGCAGCCGAAAGACAGGCCTTAGCAATCAGCCCCAGCATTTT. Full variable domain (rest looked up from reference TRBV5-6 and TRBJ1-5): DAGVTQSPTHLIKTRGQQVTLRCSPKSGHDTVSWYQQALGQGPQFIFQYYEEEERQRGNFPDRFSGHQFPNYSSELNVNALLLGDSALYLCASSRKTGLSNQPQHFGDGTRLSIL.

The rearrangement joins TRBV6-4 to TRBJ2-3; D is unclear. Trimming shortened V by 3 bases and J by 8 bases, and 12 bases separated the two germline ends. CDR3 length: 13 amino acids. Germline-derived CDR1 and CDR2 are MRHNA and SNTAGT. CDR3 DNA: TGTGCCAGCAGTGAGACTCCCCCTGGTACGCAGTATTTT. Residues: CASSETPPGTQYF.

J is TRBJ1-2 and V is TRBV7-9, with 7 bases identical to TRBD1. V shed 5 bases, J shed 0 bases, and the junction held 6 bases outside the gene matches. The germline V gene has CDR1 SEHNR and CDR2 FQNEAQ (reference sequence). This CDR3 has 15 amino acids. The CDR3 coding sequence is TGTGCCAGCAGCCAACGGACAGGATCTAACTATGGCTACACCTTC. As protein: CASSQRTGSNYGYTF.

This clone was seen more than once but under ten times. The chain joins TRBV7-7 to TRBJ1-1; 7 bases agree with TRBD1. CDR3 length equals 13 residues. Germline V gene sequence: CDR1 SSHAT, CDR2 FNYEAQ (reference sequence). J lost 4 bases, V lost 5 bases, and 4 bases had no gene match. The CDR3 DNA sequence: TGTGCCAGCAGCCCAAACAGGGGCACTGAAGCTTTCTTT. Translated: CASSPNRGTEAFF. The full variable domain, its missing parts supplied by reference TRBV7-7 and TRBJ1-1, is GAGVSQSPRYKVTKRGQDVTLRCDPISSHATLYWYQQALGQGPEFLTYFNYEAQPDKSGLPSDRFSAERPEGSISTLTIQRTEQRDSAMYRCASSPNRGTEAFFGQGTRLTVV.

The chain combines TRBV19 with TRBJ2-7, with 7 bases identical to TRBD2. Germline V CDR1 and CDR2: LNHDA, SQIVND (reference sequence). The ends lost 5 bases at V and 3 bases at J; junction bases unmatched: 13. CDR3 length: 16 residues. CDR3 nucleotide sequence: TGTGCCAGTAGTTCCTTTGGTGGCGGGAGAAACTACGAGCAGTACTTC. Translation: CASSSFGGGRNYEQYF.

V is TRBV7-8 and J is TRBJ1-1, with TRBD1 matching over 7 bases. The CDR3 sequence is 16 residues long. Germline-derived CDR1 and CDR2 are SGHVS and FQNEAQ. V lost 0 bases to trimming and J lost 3 bases; unmatched junction nucleotides: 7. The CDR3 protein is CASSLALQGLDTEAFF. The CDR3 nucleotides read TGTGCCAGCAGCTTAGCTCTACAGGGGTTGGACACTGAAGCTTTCTTT.

The chain couples TRBV5-4 to TRBJ2-7, with a tentative D call TRBD1 (6 bases). CDR1 and CDR2 from the germline V gene are SGHNT and YYREEE (reference sequence). Trimming removed 0 bases at V and 2 bases at J, with 21 bases between. CDR3 length: 18 amino acids. The CDR3: CASSLEGWGHGDTYEQYV. CDR3 nucleotide sequence: TGTGCCAGCAGCTTGGAGGGGTGGGGACACGGAGATACCTACGAGCAGTACGTC.

This clone has a handful of counts. The V and J genes are TRBV5-1 and TRBJ2-2; 7 bases line up with TRBD2. Trimming cost V 0 bases and J 4 bases; bases outside gene matches: 9. CDR1 and CDR2 from the germline V gene are SGHRS and YFSETQ. This CDR3 region has 17 residues. The chain's CDR3 is CASSLALQGGGTGELFF. The CDR3 coding sequence is TGCGCCAGCAGCTTGGCTCTCCAGGGCGGGGGCACCGGGGAGCTGTTTTTT.

The chain carries TRBV30 and TRBJ2-7; 9 bases match TRBD2. With V trimmed by 1 base and J by 1 base, 8 bases remained unmatched. Germline-derived CDR1 and CDR2 are GTSNPN and SVGIG (reference sequence). CDR3 size: 16 residues. CDR3 in amino acids: CAWSEVAGVKSYEQYF. In DNA, the CDR3 is TGTGCCTGGAGTGAGGTAGCGGGAGTAAAGTCCTACGAGCAGTACTTC.

V and J are TRBV15 and TRBJ1-1; no definite D call. Trimming left V 0 bases short and J 1 base short, with 6 bases between. The length of the CDR3 is 14 residues. Germline loops: CDR1 LNHNV, CDR2 YYDKDF (reference sequence). The CDR3 DNA follows: TGTGCCACCAGCAGAGATATCCGGAACACTGAAGCTTTCTTT. Its translation: CATSRDIRNTEAFF.

A word on this clone: The germline gene is not matched at one end of the junction; a read error may be the cause. V gene TRBV15 combines with J gene TRBJ2-7; 9 bases are a match to TRBD2. From germline, CDR1 is LNHNV and CDR2 YYDKDF (reference sequence). The length of the CDR3 is 15 residues. This CDR3 reads CATSRDGAGGKERYF. The DNA of the CDR3 is TGTGCCACCAGCAGAGATGGCGCGGGAGGGAAGGAGCGGTACTTC.

The V gene is TRBV4-2, the J gene TRBJ2-4; 8 bases align to TRBD1. The CDR3 length is 19 residues. Trimming at V came to 0 bases and at J to 1 base, leaving 11 bases not matched to a gene. Germline lookup yields CDR1 LGHNA and CDR2 YNFKEQ. CDR3: CASSQERDRLVVAKNIQYF. CDR3 coding DNA: TGTGCCAGCAGCCAAGAACGGGACAGGCTTGTGGTGGCCAAAAACATTCAGTACTTC.

The V and J genes are TRBV7-9 and TRBJ1-3; no firm D call. V was clipped by 0 bases and J by 4 bases, with 19 bases between them. CDR1 is SEHNR, CDR2 FQNEAQ, per germline (reference sequence). There are 18 residues in the CDR3. The CDR3: CASSLALSGQISGNTIYF. CDR3 bases: TGTGCCAGCAGCTTAGCGCTTTCAGGCCAAATCTCCGGAAACACCATATATTTT.

The CDR3, as DNA: TGTGCCAGCAGCCGCACATCGGGACAGAAAGCTTTCTTT. Translation: CASSRTSGQKAFF. The chain links TRBV7-3 to TRBJ1-1, with 7 bases that match TRBD1. Germline lookup yields CDR1 SGHTA and CDR2 FQGTGA. With 5 bases clipped from V and 9 bases from J, the junction kept 9 bases outside the gene matches. This CDR3 has 13 amino acids.

V gene TRBV5-4 combines with J gene TRBJ2-1, with TRBD2 matching 14 bases. This CDR3 has 16 amino acids. The germline gives CDR1 SGHNT, CDR2 YYREEE (reference sequence). V dropped 3 bases and J dropped 6; count of bases not matched to a gene: 5. This CDR3 reads CASSSGTSGSFNEQFF. DNA of the CDR3: TGTGCCAGCAGCTCCGGGACTAGCGGGAGTTTCAATGAGCAGTTCTTC. Based on the CDR3 plus reference TRBV5-4 and TRBJ2-1, the full variable domain is ETGVTQSPTHLIKTRGQQVTLRCSSQSGHNTVSWYQQALGQGPQFIFQYYREEENGRGNFPPRFSGLQFPNYSSELNVNALELDDSALYLCASSSGTSGSFNEQFFGPGTRLTVL.

The chain has TRBV19 and TRBJ2-1, with a weak D call TRBD2 (5 bases). The germline V gene has CDR1 LNHDA and CDR2 SQIVND (reference sequence). The V gene lost 8 bases and the J gene lost 0 bases, with 14 bases spanning the gap. The CDR3 length is 15 residues. The CDR3 DNA is TGTGCCAGTGGAAGGACTCCGAGCTCCTACAATGAGCAGTTCTTC. This codes for CASGRTPSSYNEQFF.

The chain links TRBV4-2 to TRBJ1-4; D is unresolved. CDR3 length: 15 residues. Germline values: CDR1 LGHNA, CDR2 YNFKEQ. Trimming pared 1 base from V and 0 bases from J, leaving 6 bases between. CDR3 residues: CASSQVSATNEKLFF. CDR3 nucleotide sequence: TGTGCCAGCAGCCAAGTCTCGGCAACTAATGAAAAACTGTTTTTT.

This chain links TRBV11-3 with TRBJ2-7; 7 bases map to TRBD2. V lost 2 bases, J lost 0 bases, and 1 base stayed unmatched. The V gene's germline CDR1 is SGHNT and CDR2 YENEEA. CDR3 length: 14 residues. The CDR3 spells CASSLSGNSYEQYF. The CDR3 nucleotides read TGTGCCAGCAGCTTAAGCGGGAACTCCTACGAGCAGTACTTC.

Only a few counts were recorded for this clone. The chain has TRBV4-1 and TRBJ2-7, with TRBD2 matching over 7 bases. The CDR3 loop spans 14 amino acids. V dropped 1 base and J dropped 4; count of bases not matched to a gene: 4. Germline loops: CDR1 MGHRA, CDR2 YSYEKL. DNA of the CDR3: TGCGCCAGCAGCCAAGCGAGCGGGATGTACGAGCAGTACGTC. Translated: CASSQASGMYEQYV.